The 21 T cell receptor beta chains reported below all come from one sample, sequenced in a study of blood T cell repertoires in COVID-19. The table came from immunoSEQ multiplex PCR; TCRdb's copy has only in-frame clones and leaves some out. The sample records some 250,000 clones, over 70% being singletons. The sequencing sample was made of peripheral blood. The receptors shown here come from a woman of 80 years or more with acute or convalescent COVID-19.

The gene calls are TRBV3-1 (or the pseudogene TRBV3-2) and TRBJ2-3; 7 bases align to TRBD2. Trimming removed 1 base from V and 2 bases from J; junction bases left unmatched: 12. Per the germline V gene, CDR1 is LGHDT and CDR2 is YNNKEL (reference sequence). The CDR3 loop spans 18 amino acids. The DNA for the CDR3 is TGTGCCAGCAGCCAAGTCAGTTTTAGCGGGTCGCCCACAGATACGCAGTATTTT. Translation gives CASSQVSFSGSPTDTQYF.

The chain is built from TRBV14 and TRBJ1-4, with D unresolved. In germline, CDR1 is SGHDN, CDR2 FVKESK. The V and J ends lost 1 base and 7 bases respectively, with 10 bases between them. The CDR3 length is 14 residues. The CDR3 region is CASSQGARSEKLFF. The CDR3 DNA reads as TGTGCCAGCAGCCAAGGCGCCAGGTCTGAAAAACTGTTTTTT.

The rearrangement joins TRBV30 to TRBJ1-3; 7 positions match TRBD1. The germline gives CDR1 GTSNPN, CDR2 SVGIG (reference sequence). This CDR3 has 13 residues. V was pared by 8 bases and J by 0 bases, with 4 bases of the junction left unmatched. The CDR3 bases are TGTGCCCAGGGACAGAACTCTGGAAACACCATATATTTT. Protein sequence: CAQGQNSGNTIYF.

This clone occurred a few times. This chain links TRBV5-1 with TRBJ1-1; TRBD1 might be the D (6 bases). This CDR3 spans 14 amino acids. With 6 bases removed from V and 1 base from J, the gap between germline ends came to 13 bases. Germline assignment: CDR1 SGHRS and CDR2 YFSETQ. The CDR3 protein is CASTPQGQNTEAFF. The CDR3 DNA reads as TGCGCCAGCACCCCACAGGGACAGAACACTGAAGCTTTCTTT.

This chain connects TRBV27 to TRBJ1-2, with D possibly matching TRBD1 (6 bases). The germline V gene has CDR1 MNHEY and CDR2 SMNVEV (reference sequence). Trimming removed 4 bases at V and 1 base at J, with 10 bases between. The CDR3 is 14 residues long. The CDR3 sequence is CASSWGRHNYGYTF. The DNA for the CDR3 is TGTGCCAGCAGTTGGGGGCGACATAACTATGGCTACACCTTC.

In its sample, this clone was seen many times. This chain joins TRBV6-5 and TRBJ1-1, with 10 bases matching TRBD1. V was clipped by 6 bases and J by 1 base; unmatched bases: 2. Looked up from germline, CDR1 is MNHEY and CDR2 is SVGAGI. The CDR3 has 14 residues. CDR3 sequence (DNA): TGTGCCAGCAGCCGGGACAGGGGGAACACTGAAGCTTTCTTT. Translation gives CASSRDRGNTEAFF.

The CDR3 bases are TGCAGCGTTCAGGGTTTTAACTATGGCTACACCTTC. This codes for CSVQGFNYGYTF. This chain connects TRBV29-1 to TRBJ1-2; perhaps TRBD1 as D (5 bases). V dropped 5 bases and J dropped 1 base, with 8 bases sitting between them. CDR3 length equals 12 residues. The germline CDR1 and CDR2 sequences are SQVTM and ANQGSEA.

The rearrangement uses TRBV4-1 and TRBJ2-3; D gene unclear. There are 18 residues in the CDR3. The germline CDR1 and CDR2 sequences are MGHRA and YSYEKL. The V gene lost 0 bases and the J gene lost 1 base, with 17 bases spanning the gap. The chain's CDR3 is CASSQDGGHRTRTDTQYF. CDR3 nucleotides: TGCGCCAGCAGCCAAGATGGCGGCCACCGAACTCGCACAGATACGCAGTATTTT.

This clone occurred a few times. The chain combines TRBV7-9 with TRBJ2-3; maybe TRBD1 (5 bases). The germline V gene has CDR1 SEHNR and CDR2 FQNEAQ (reference sequence). This CDR3 is built from 17 residues. Trimming cost V 4 bases and J 0 bases, with 17 bases left between them. As DNA, the CDR3 is TGTGCCAGCAGCTATCCCAGGTGGGGCCATAGCACAGATACGCAGTATTTT. This translates into CASSYPRWGHSTDTQYF.

The chain links TRBV6-2 or TRBV6-3 to TRBJ2-3, with 9 bases that match TRBD2. Germline lookup yields CDR1 MNHEY and CDR2 SVGEGT. J gave up 2 bases and V 4 bases, and 7 bases lay outside the gene matches. The CDR3 covers 16 residues. CDR3 in amino acids: CASSSAGLAATDTQYF. The CDR3 DNA is TGTGCCAGCAGTTCCGCGGGACTAGCCGCCACAGATACGCAGTATTTT.

The rearrangement links TRBV6-2 or TRBV6-3 to TRBJ2-4, with a weak D call TRBD1 (5 bases). Between the trimmed V and J ends, which lost 2 bases and 11 bases, there was a span of 10 bases. Germline-derived CDR1 and CDR2 are MNHEY and SVGEGT. The CDR3 spans 12 residues. The CDR3 spells CASSYGQGLQYF. CDR3 bases: TGTGCCAGCAGTTACGGCCAGGGTCTTCAGTACTTC.

In this sample, this clone turned up a few times. The V call is TRBV7-2, the J call TRBJ1-5, with 10 bases lining up with TRBD1. CDR1 and CDR2 (germline): SGHTA, FQGNSA. Losses at the gene ends were 6 bases for V and 3 bases for J; bases not matched to a gene: 5. This CDR3 has 15 amino acids. CDR3 in amino acids: CASRAGTGANQPQHF. DNA of the CDR3: TGTGCCAGCAGAGCCGGGACAGGGGCCAATCAGCCCCAGCATTTT.

The chain recombines TRBV7-9 with TRBJ1-5; no definite D call. CDR3 length: 15 residues. Germline assignment: CDR1 SEHNR and CDR2 FQNEAQ (reference sequence). With 6 bases removed from V and 0 bases from J, the gap between germline ends came to 12 bases. The CDR3 sequence is CASSLGPYSNQPQHF. In DNA, the CDR3 is TGTGCCAGCAGTCTTGGGCCCTATAGCAATCAGCCCCAGCATTTT.

The chain carries TRBV7-2 and TRBJ1-1; TRBD1 aligns across 8 bases. There are 14 residues in the CDR3. Germline loops: CDR1 SGHTA, CDR2 FQGNSA. Germline trimming cut 5 bases from V and 4 bases from J; bases unmatched to any gene: 6. Written as DNA, the CDR3 is TGTGCCAGCAGCCCTCTCACAGGGGGCACTGAAGCTTTCTTT. Encoded protein: CASSPLTGGTEAFF.

V and J are TRBV4-1 and TRBJ1-4, with 8 bases fitting TRBD1. Germline CDR1 is MGHRA and CDR2 is YSYEKL. V dropped 5 bases and J dropped 5; count of bases not matched to a gene: 7. The CDR3 contains 15 residues. The CDR3 reads CASSYTGTGNEKLFF. CDR3 bases: TGCGCCAGCAGCTATACCGGGACAGGCAATGAAAAACTGTTTTTT.

In its sample, this clone was seen a few times. CDR3 nucleotides: TGTGCCAGCAGCCAAGGACAGGGCTCAACTAATGAAAAACTGTTTTTT. Translated, it gives CASSQGQGSTNEKLFF. This chain connects TRBV14 to TRBJ1-4; 7 nucleotides match TRBD1. Losses at the gene ends were 1 base for V and 0 bases for J; bases not matched to a gene: 2. CDR1 is SGHDN and CDR2 is FVKESK in the germline V gene. The CDR3 totals 16 residues.

This clone was detected only once. This chain uses TRBV6-9 with TRBJ1-1, with D tentatively TRBD1 (5 bases). CDR1 and CDR2 from the germline V gene are MNHGY and SVAAGI. The CDR3 contains 14 residues. V was shortened by 4 bases and J by 8 bases, with 17 bases between the two germline ends. The CDR3 region has the DNA TGTGCCAGCAGTTCCCCGGGGGTGGGATTGGAAGCTTTCTTT. It translates to CASSSPGVGLEAFF.

The genes are TRBV3-1 (or the pseudogene TRBV3-2) and TRBJ2-7; TRBD1 might be the D (8 bases). Germline assignment: CDR1 LGHDT and CDR2 YNNKEL (reference sequence). The CDR3 spans 15 residues. The V gene lost 4 bases and the J gene lost 2 bases, with 15 bases spanning the gap. The CDR3 loop reads CASSRAGTGPYEQYF. The CDR3 bases are TGTGCCAGCAGCCGAGCGGGGACAGGTCCCTACGAGCAGTACTTC.

This clone has more than one count but fewer than ten. V usage is TRBV6-5 and J usage is TRBJ2-1; a possible D gene is TRBD2 (6 bases). CDR1 is MNHEY and CDR2 is SVGAGI in the germline V gene. The CDR3 length is 15 residues. V shed 8 bases and J shed 7 bases, with 21 bases lying between them. The CDR3 nucleotides are TGTGCCAGCCTAACCTTAGCGGCAGCAAGGAATGAGCAGTTCTTC. Amino acids: CASLTLAAARNEQFF.

This rearrangement joins TRBV7-9 to TRBJ2-1; 10 bases agree with TRBD2. The CDR3 loop spans 18 amino acids. The trim removed 1 base at V and 0 bases at J, leaving 6 bases unmatched. CDR1 is SEHNR, CDR2 FQNEAQ, per germline (reference sequence). CDR3 coding DNA: TGTGCCAGCAGCTTAGGAGTAGCGGGGGGACACTCCTACAATGAGCAGTTCTTC. Translated, it gives CASSLGVAGGHSYNEQFF.

This rearrangement joins TRBV5-6 to TRBJ2-1; possibly TRBD1 for D (5 bases). The germline V and J ends were trimmed by 1 base and 8 bases, with 7 bases remaining between them. The germline V gene has CDR1 SGHDT and CDR2 YYEEEE. The CDR3 contains 12 residues. CDR3 sequence: CASSLKGDEQFF. In DNA, the CDR3 is TGTGCCAGCAGCTTGAAAGGGGATGAGCAGTTCTTC.